These 16 T cell receptor beta chains were all obtained from the same sample, sequenced in a study of blood T cell repertoires in COVID-19. The method was immunoSEQ multiplex PCR; TCRdb's version includes in-frame clones alone and lacks a portion of them. Found here are 250,000 to 350,000 clones, roughly 86% of them singletons; the top ten hold 7.8%. The specimen sequenced was peripheral blood. The source is a woman in her forties or fifties who had recovered from COVID-19.

The V gene is TRBV6-5, the J gene TRBJ1-1, with 7 bases matching TRBD1. J lost 0 bases, V lost 8 bases, and 6 bases had no gene match. Per the germline V gene, CDR1 is MNHEY and CDR2 is SVGAGI. The CDR3 is made up of 14 amino acids. This CDR3 reads CASGYRGMNTEAFF. The CDR3 DNA is TGTGCCAGCGGATACAGGGGCATGAACACTGAAGCTTTCTTT.

The rearrangement links TRBV30 to TRBJ1-3; D gene unclear. Germline CDR1 and CDR2: GTSNPN and SVGIG (reference sequence). The CDR3 contains 15 residues. Trimming shortened V by 0 bases and J by 2 bases, and 11 bases separated the two germline ends. CDR3 coding DNA: TGTGCCTGGAGTGTACGGGGAATGGCTGGAAACACCATATATTTT. Translated, it gives CAWSVRGMAGNTIYF.

This clone was found once. The same CDR3 is also encoded by other DNA sequences in this sample. The chain joins TRBV4-3 to TRBJ2-1; D is possibly TRBD2 (6 bases). The CDR3 contains 14 residues. Germline V gene sequence: CDR1 LGHNA, CDR2 YSLEER. V dropped 1 base and J dropped 5 bases, with 9 bases sitting between them. The CDR3 sequence is CASSQVGGDNEQFF. DNA of the CDR3: TGCGCCAGCAGCCAAGTAGGAGGGGACAATGAGCAGTTCTTC.

The chain recombines TRBV7-2 with TRBJ1-6, with D maybe TRBD1 (6 bases). V was clipped by 1 base and J by 7 bases, with 8 bases between them. CDR3 size: 14 residues. CDR1 SGHTA and CDR2 FQGNSA come from the germline V gene. The CDR3 protein is CASSLEGGNSPLHF. The DNA for the CDR3 is TGTGCCAGCAGCTTAGAGGGGGGGAATTCACCCCTCCACTTT.

This sequence joins TRBV28 and TRBJ1-1; 7 bases fit TRBD1. CDR3 length equals 14 residues. After removal of 7 bases from V and 3 bases from J, the junction contained 8 bases not matched to a gene. Germline V CDR1 and CDR2: MDHEN, SYDVKM. The CDR3 loop reads CASMGRGADTEAFF. CDR3 in DNA: TGTGCCAGCATGGGCAGGGGGGCGGACACTGAAGCTTTCTTT.

This clone was detected only once. This chain uses TRBV6-5 with TRBJ1-6; 8 nucleotides agree with TRBD1. The trim removed 7 bases at V and 2 bases at J, leaving 4 bases unmatched. The V gene's germline CDR1 is MNHEY and CDR2 SVGAGI. The CDR3 totals 15 residues. This CDR3 reads CASNLQGAYNSPLHF. The CDR3, as DNA: TGTGCCAGCAATTTACAGGGGGCCTATAATTCACCCCTCCACTTT.

This chain links TRBV14 with TRBJ2-1; a weak D match, TRBD2 (6 bases). V was cut by 0 bases and J by 12 bases, with 12 bases left in between. This CDR3 comprises 13 residues. Germline lookup yields CDR1 SGHDN and CDR2 FVKESK. The CDR3 DNA sequence: TGTGCCAGCAGCCAAGATAAGGGGCGGGGGCAGTTCTTC. Its translation is CASSQDKGRGQFF.

The table lists this clone with a few counts. The gene calls are TRBV28 and TRBJ1-2; 7 nucleotides agree with TRBD1. V gave up 2 bases and J gave up 7 bases; unmatched junction bases: 7. The germline V gene encodes CDR1 MDHEN and CDR2 SYDVKM. The CDR3 is made up of 14 amino acids. The CDR3 loop is CASSLAQRGRGYTF. DNA of the CDR3: TGTGCCAGCAGTTTAGCCCAGAGGGGGCGTGGCTACACCTTC.

The chain is built from TRBV29-1 and TRBJ2-2, with 12 positions matching TRBD2. Per the germline V gene, CDR1 is SQVTM and CDR2 is ANQGSEA. Losses at the gene ends were 6 bases for V and 6 bases for J; bases not matched to a gene: 5. CDR3 size: 14 residues. The CDR3 DNA reads as TGCAGCGTACGGACTAGCGGGGCGGCCGGGGAGCTGTTTTTT. Translation gives CSVRTSGAAGELFF.

The chain carries TRBV5-6 and TRBJ2-5; tentative D call: TRBD1 (6 bases). The CDR3 has 15 amino acids. Germline lookup yields CDR1 SGHDT and CDR2 YYEEEE. Deletions cut 1 base from V and 5 bases from J, with 15 bases between. The CDR3 nucleotides read TGTGCCAGCAGCTTGCAGGGGTTCGGTGAGGAGACCCAGTACTTC. It specifies CASSLQGFGEETQYF.

The rearrangement uses TRBV28 and TRBJ1-4; D is ambiguous. V lost 2 bases, J lost 7 bases, and 5 bases lay in between. The germline CDR1 and CDR2 sequences are MDHEN and SYDVKM. The CDR3 is made up of 12 amino acids. The CDR3 is CASSLQAEKLFF. The CDR3 DNA follows: TGTGCCAGCAGTTTACAGGCTGAAAAACTGTTTTTT. Variable domain in full (rest from reference TRBV28 and TRBJ1-4): DVKVTQSSRYLVKRTGEKVFLECVQDMDHENMFWYRQDPGLGLRLIYFSYDVKMKEKGDIPEGYSVSREKKERFSLILESASTNQTSMYLCASSLQAEKLFFGSGTQLSVL.

Only a few counts were recorded for this clone. The V call is TRBV13, the J call TRBJ2-1, with D possibly being TRBD1 (6 bases). This CDR3 region has 14 residues. Germline lookup yields CDR1 PRHDT and CDR2 FYEKMQ (reference sequence). Trimming took 7 bases from V and 4 from J, leaving 14 bases between them. In nucleotides, the CDR3 is TGTGCCAGCACCCTAGGACAGTTATACAATGAGCAGTTCTTC. This codes for CASTLGQLYNEQFF.

This clone came up many times. The chain carries TRBV7-9 and TRBJ2-7; TRBD2 agrees at 13 bases. V dropped 3 bases and J dropped 5; count of bases not matched to a gene: 10. Germline CDR1 and CDR2: SEHNR and FQNEAQ (reference sequence). CDR3 length: 17 residues. CDR3 bases: TGTGCCAGCAGCTTCCGGGTCGGACTAGCGGGGGCGGACGAGCAGTACTTC. Protein sequence: CASSFRVGLAGADEQYF.

V is TRBV5-1 and J is TRBJ2-3, with TRBD2 matching 11 bases. The CDR3 runs 15 residues. Germline assignment: CDR1 SGHRS and CDR2 YFSETQ. Trimming removed 2 bases from V and 4 bases from J; junction bases left unmatched: 3. In DNA form, the CDR3 reads TGCGCCAGCAGCTTTGGGACTAGCGGCCCAGATACGCAGTATTTT. Amino acids: CASSFGTSGPDTQYF. The entire variable domain, with the rest obtained from reference TRBV5-1 and TRBJ2-3, is as follows: KAGVTQTPRYLIKTRGQQVTLSCSPISGHRSVSWYQQTPGQGLQFLFEYFSETQRNKGNFPGRFSGRQFSNSRSEMNVSTLELGDSALYLCASSFGTSGPDTQYFGPGTRLTVL.

The rearrangement uses TRBV27 and TRBJ1-2; 8 bases match TRBD1. V gave up 6 bases and J gave up 5 bases; unmatched junction bases: 5. The germline V gene has CDR1 MNHEY and CDR2 SMNVEV (reference sequence). The CDR3 is 13 amino acids. The CDR3, as DNA: TGTGCCAGCAGGAAACAGGGGGTGTATGGCTACACCTTC. Amino acids: CASRKQGVYGYTF.

This clone is a singleton in its sample. The chain recombines TRBV6-5 with TRBJ1-2; D uncertain. The germline V and J ends were trimmed by 8 bases and 0 bases, with 13 bases remaining between them. Germline V gene data show CDR1 as MNHEY and CDR2 as SVGAGI. The CDR3 sequence is 14 residues long. This CDR3 reads CASQYRGTNYGYTF. DNA of the CDR3: TGTGCCAGCCAGTATCGAGGTACTAACTATGGCTACACCTTC.